A single sample gave rise to the 2 T cell receptor beta chains below, sequenced in a study of blood T cells in healthy people across ages. Then a second PCR, running roughly 6 to 11 cycles, was carried out with a sample-barcoded 5' primer and a J-beta primer mix. TCRdb re-derived calls from the 5' RACE reads in MiXCR, one entry per CDR3 protein. The sample has about 1.8 million distinct CDR3 sequences; 40% to 55% are singletons. Sequenced sample: blood. Receptors originate from a woman in her 40s in good health.

The chain couples TRBV29-1 to TRBJ1-1; no clear D. Germline values: CDR1 SQVTM, CDR2 ANQGSEA. Trimming removed 7 bases from V and 3 bases from J, with 15 bases in between. This CDR3 has 13 residues. CDR3 nucleotides: TGCAGCGGCGTAAATAGAAGGGACACTGAAGCTTTCTTT. Protein product: CSGVNRRDTEAFF.

The V and J genes are TRBV20-1 and TRBJ2-1; perhaps TRBD1 as D (5 bases). The CDR3 covers 13 residues. Trimming took off 4 bases at V and 3 bases at J, with 10 bases between the two ends. Per germline, CDR1 DFQATT and CDR2 SNEGSKA (reference sequence). The CDR3 is CSATNTGYNEQFF. CDR3 DNA: TGCAGTGCTACGAATACAGGCTACAATGAGCAGTTCTTC.